Listed here are 2 T cell receptor beta chains from one sample, sequenced in a study of shared clonotypes between healthy human individuals. Method: immunoSEQ multiplex PCR; TCRdb's copy keeps in-frame clones and lacks some. This table holds 1,100,000 or so clones, 78% found once. The material sequenced was memory CD4+ T cells from PBMCs. Regarding subset: CD45RA-negative fraction. The receptor source for this set is a man between 18 and 29 years old in good health. Some clones in this sample may be carry-over from other donors' samples.

This chain links TRBV7-9 with TRBJ2-5; D may be TRBD2 (6 bases). The CDR3 is made up of 15 amino acids. Trimming removed 5 bases at V and 5 bases at J, with 18 bases between. Germline CDR1 is SEHNR and CDR2 is FQNEAQ (reference sequence). The CDR3 coding sequence is TGTGCCAGCAGCGCGAGACTAGTAGGATGGGAGACCCAGTACTTC. This encodes CASSARLVGWETQYF.

The rearrangement links TRBV28 to TRBJ1-2; 7 bases are shared with TRBD1. This CDR3 is 15 amino acids long. V lost 6 bases and J lost 0; bases outside the gene matches: 7. Germline V gene sequence: CDR1 MDHEN, CDR2 SYDVKM. CDR3 loop: CASRATGTANYGYTF. CDR3 nucleotide sequence: TGTGCCAGCAGGGCAACCGGGACAGCTAACTATGGCTACACCTTC.